These T cell receptor beta chains were read from a single sample in a study of early T cells in non-severe SARS-CoV-2 infection. TCRdb recomputed calls from the 5' RACE reads with MiXCR, one row per CDR3 protein. Seen here are over 50,000 distinct CDR3 sequences, approximately 8% observed once, and the top ten hold approximately 4.6%. Specimen: whole blood. The receptors stem from an adult who was a healthcare worker with PCR-confirmed SARS-CoV-2 infection or an uninfected control (not recorded which). The CDR3 runs from the conserved cysteine through the conserved F or W. The order of the fields is V gene, CDR3 protein.

V: TRBV5-1
CDR3: CASSLTPGVENSNQPQHF

V: TRBV27
CDR3: CASSPIRSPGSPLHF

V: TRBV6-6
CDR3: CASKNPQSYTEVFF

V: TRBV7-9
CDR3: CASSWSYEQYF

V: TRBV28
CDR3: CASSLWELAGGPGEQFF

V: TRBV6-4
CDR3: CASSETGIVNEQFF

V: TRBV18
CDR3: CASSPGQVEQYF

V: TRBV3-2
CDR3: CASSHRQGGYGYTF

V: TRBV20-1
CDR3: CSATGLAETQYF

V: TRBV11-2
CDR3: CASSPSKAEQFF

V: TRBV20-1
CDR3: CSATPGQPGEKLFF

V: TRBV11-2
CDR3: CASSFRRDLEAFF

V: TRBV28
CDR3: CASSSLVGSSNTGELFF

V: TRBV7-8
CDR3: CASSSYRGNSGNTIYF

V: TRBV6-6
CDR3: CASARTSGVTYEQYF

V: TRBV7-9
CDR3: CASSLTLPTTEAFF

V: TRBV19
CDR3: CASSQMAHNEQFF

V: TRBV11-2
CDR3: CASTFAGSYNEQFF

V: TRBV29-1
CDR3: CSAGPGGSTDTQYF

V: TRBV27
CDR3: CASSPSAGLDNEQFF

V: TRBV20-1
CDR3: CSAIAGGRNEQFF

V: TRBV4-2
CDR3: CASSQVSGGAKDTQYF

V: TRBV6-5
CDR3: CASSWDRGLSGANVLTF

V: TRBV4-1
CDR3: CASSQDGSPSSYEQYF

V: TRBV14
CDR3: CASSRNTEAFF

V: TRBV5-1
CDR3: CASSLSTSGVSYEQYF